This T cell receptor beta chain was identified in a study of blood T cell repertoires in COVID-19 (dated by TCRdb to 2020 to 2022). Looking at the study overall: The collaborator samples originated in the United States, Italy and Spain and spanned the acute and convalescent phases of COVID-19. The material from the prospective study consisted of cDNA or gDNA derived from T cells, B-cell-depleted T cells, or PBMCs. Subjects who had been exposed to COVID-19, were actively infected with it, or had recovered from it provided the deeply sampled blood TCRbeta repertoires that made up the dataset. The repertoires were made available in a free public database intended to serve as a resource for research on the immune response to SARS-CoV-2. Samples were obtained from the ongoing ImmuneRACE study (first 160 participants) and from about 1,300 subjects provided by 6 global collaborators. Nearly every sample came with metadata listing a de-identified subject ID, COVID-19 status, age in years and sex. Where available, HLA class I and class II types were obtained from metadata supplied by the sample provider rather than from assay-based typing.

In this sample, this clone turned up a few times. Its target antigen remains unknown. No base qualities exist here, and no much larger clone lies one base off it. Sequences LNHDA (CDR1) and SQIVND (CDR2) are obtained from the germline V gene (reference sequence). Trimming accounts for 9 bases at V and 5 bases at J, while the number of junction bases matched to no gene is 10. From the cysteine through the phenylalanine, the CDR3 covers 13 amino acids. Just CDR3 DNA is preserved here, 39 bases in frame from base 1. The immunoSEQ Assay, a bias-controlled multiplex PCR, was used to amplify TCRbeta CDR3 regions from genomic DNA. In the authors' own workflow: Within the assay, amplification of reference gene primers was used to estimate how many nucleated cells each sample contained. Sequence reads were collapsed and filtered to measure the absolute abundance of every unique TCRbeta CDR3 rearrangement. For each sample, productive Simpson clonality was calculated by taking the square root of Simpson's diversity index across productive rearrangements. TCRdb re-hosts the immuneACCESS table, in-frame sequences only. Its copies lack some clones; in the studies checked, an unresolved V gene accounts for under half of them, and the cause for the rest is not known. V and J calls and clone size are given by that table; D and trimming were obtained from the DNA. Counted in this sample were under 80,000 clones; about 86% of them appeared once. The ten top clones hold roughly 12% of the sample.

Whole blood was collected in K2EDTA tubes by collaborating institutions according to the institutions' own protocols. For TCRbeta analysis, collaborators shipped samples in one of three forms: frozen whole blood, isolated PBMCs, or DNA extracted from either of those sample types. The investigation overall reported the following: Clinical and demographic metadata were provided uncurated, with the amount varying by source and participant.

Input material: peripheral blood. The TCR originated in a human donor in a cohort sampled during active COVID-19. The chain is encoded by TRBV19 joined to TRBJ2-7, and TRBD1 aligns with 7 junction nucleotides. In nucleotides, the sequence is TGTGCCAGCCAACGGACAGGAATGAACGAGCAGTACTTC. This codes for CASQRTGMNEQYF. With the portions outside the CDR3 filled from the reference TRBV19 and TRBJ2-7 genes, the complete variable region becomes DGGITQSPKYLFRKEGQNVTLSCEQNLNHDAMYWYRQDPGQGLRLIYYSQIVNDFQKGDIAEGYSVSREKKESFPLTVTSAQKNPTAFYLCASQRTGMNEQYFGPGTRLTVT.